What follows are 4 T cell receptor beta chains derived from one specimen sequenced in a study of cytomegalovirus exposure and HLA in healthy donors. The PCR ran on 60 Vbeta and 13 Jbeta primers. The repertoire was sequenced with immunoSEQ multiplex PCR; TCRdb's copy has only in-frame clones and lacks some. The specimen's table records 40,000 to 50,000 clones. Specimen: PBMCs. The origin of the receptors is a woman aged 25-40 years in good health and CMV-seronegative.

This CDR3 is CASSQGAPYEQYF. CDR3 nucleotide sequence: TGCGCCAGCAGCCAAGGGGCGCCCTACGAGCAGTACTTC. The chain combines TRBV4-1 with TRBJ2-7; no definite D call. Deletions cut 1 base from V and 2 bases from J, with 6 bases between. The germline CDR1 and CDR2 sequences are MGHRA and YSYEKL. The CDR3 loop spans 13 amino acids.

V gene TRBV19 combines with J gene TRBJ1-1; 8 bases align to TRBD1. J was trimmed by 9 bases and V by 6 bases; bases with no gene match: 15. Germline V gene data show CDR1 as LNHDA and CDR2 as SQIVND (reference sequence). This CDR3 has 15 residues. The CDR3 here is CASSRMDRVVDKAFF. The CDR3 nucleotides are TGTGCCAGTAGCAGGATGGACAGGGTGGTGGATAAAGCTTTCTTT.

The chain carries TRBV9 and TRBJ2-3; TRBD2 aligns across 8 bases. J was trimmed by 3 bases and V by 0 bases; bases with no gene match: 6. Germline CDR1 reads SGDLS; CDR2 reads YYNGEE. CDR3 size: 16 residues. This chain's CDR3 is CASSVGLARGTDTQYF. The CDR3 DNA sequence: TGTGCCAGCAGCGTAGGACTAGCGAGAGGGACAGATACGCAGTATTTT.

The chain is built from TRBV9 and TRBJ2-7, with a possible D match to TRBD2 (6 bases). CDR1 and CDR2 (germline): SGDLS, YYNGEE. This CDR3 has 13 residues. V was pared by 10 bases and J by 3 bases, with 17 bases between. The CDR3 region is CASSMGGNYEQYF. The CDR3 bases are TGTGCCTCCTCTATGGGCGGGAACTACGAGCAGTACTTC.